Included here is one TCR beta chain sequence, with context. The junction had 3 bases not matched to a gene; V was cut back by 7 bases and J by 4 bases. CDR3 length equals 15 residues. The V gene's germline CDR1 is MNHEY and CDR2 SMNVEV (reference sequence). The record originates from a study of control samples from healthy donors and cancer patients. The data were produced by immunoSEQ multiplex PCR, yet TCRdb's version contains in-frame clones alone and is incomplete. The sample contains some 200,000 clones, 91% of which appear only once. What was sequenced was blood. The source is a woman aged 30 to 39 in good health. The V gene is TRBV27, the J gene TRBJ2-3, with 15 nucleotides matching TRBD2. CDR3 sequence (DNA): TGTGCCAGCAACGGACTAGCGGGGGGGGCAGATACGCAGTATTTT. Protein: CASNGLAGGADTQYF.